These T cell receptor beta chains were read from a single sample in a study of T-cell memory formation after mild COVID-19. MiXCR, applied by TCRdb to the 5' RACE reads, yields one record per CDR3 protein. The sample contains about 140,000 distinct CDR3 sequences, over 15% of which appear only once. Sequenced: PBMCs or a T cell subset sorted from them (not recorded which). The receptor set was obtained from an adult woman who had mild COVID-19 (a few samples of this study predate the infection). Cell type and time point are not known. Each CDR3 is given with its conserved first and last residue. A D gene is named only where the DNA matches it firmly. Clone size is shown for a subset of rows, as once, few, many or a class of expanded clone.

D gene	V gene	J gene	CDR3 length	clone size	CDR3 DNA	CDR3 protein
.	TRBV7-9	TRBJ1-1	14	many	TGTGCCAGCAGCTTAAACGGCCGGAACACTGAAGCTTTCTTT	CASSLNGRNTEAFF
TRBD1	TRBV7-3	TRBJ2-1	15	.	TGTGCCAGCAGCCGACAGGGGGCCGTCTACAATGAGCAGTTCTTC	CASSRQGAVYNEQFF
TRBD1	TRBV7-2	TRBJ1-1	16	few	TGTGCCAGCAGCACTCCGGGACAGGGGTCGAACACTGAAGCTTTCTTT	CASSTPGQGSNTEAFF
.	TRBV6-5	TRBJ2-5	13	once	TGTGCCAGCAGAGAGCCGGGACGAGAGACCCAGTACTTC	CASREPGRETQYF
.	TRBV6-6	TRBJ2-3	15	few	TGTGCCAGCAGTTACAGGGGGGGCTTAGCAGATACGCAGTATTTT	CASSYRGGLADTQYF
TRBD2	TRBV20-1	TRBJ2-3	14	.	TGCAGTGCGCCGACTAGCGGGAGCACAGATACGCAGTATTTT	CSAPTSGSTDTQYF
TRBD1	TRBV6-2/TRBV6-3	TRBJ1-1	14	.	TGTGCCAGCAGAAGGACAGGGACGAACACTGAAGCTTTCTTT	CASRRTGTNTEAFF
.	TRBV5-1	TRBJ1-2	16	few	TGCGCCAGCAGCTTCTTACCCGGGACAAGGGAAGGAGGCTACACCTTC	CASSFLPGTREGGYTF
TRBD1	TRBV3-1	TRBJ1-4	18	once	TGTGCCAGCAGCTCAAGCCGGGACAGGGGGCAGACTAATGAAAAACTGTTTTTT	CASSSSRDRGQTNEKLFF
TRBD1	TRBV20-1	TRBJ2-5	14	many	TGCAGTGCTCAGGGACAGGTGGGCCAAGAGACCCAGTACTTC	CSAQGQVGQETQYF
.	TRBV27	TRBJ2-5	12	.	TGTGCCAGCAGTCGAACGAGGGGCACCCAGTACTTC	CASSRTRGTQYF
TRBD2	TRBV11-3	TRBJ2-1	14	few	TGTGCCAGCAGCTCCCAGCGGGGGGGGTATGAGCAGTTCTTC	CASSSQRGGYEQFF
.	TRBV7-3	TRBJ2-1	13	.	TGTGCCAGCAGCAACTCAGGGGTAGGTGAGCAGTTCTTC	CASSNSGVGEQFF
.	TRBV9	TRBJ2-3	12	many	TGTGCCAGCAGCGTAGGCACAGATACGCAGTATTTT	CASSVGTDTQYF
TRBD1	TRBV20-1	TRBJ2-5	16	.	TGCAGTGCTAGAGGCCGACAGGGGAAGATGGCAGAGACCCAGTACTTC	CSARGRQGKMAETQYF
TRBD2	TRBV5-1	TRBJ2-3	18	.	TGCGCCAGCAGACCAGCGGGGGGCCATACTACTAGCACAGATACGCAGTATTTT	CASRPAGGHTTSTDTQYF
TRBD1	TRBV7-9	TRBJ2-3	12	few	TGTGCCACGGGACAGAGCACAGATACGCAGTATTTT	CATGQSTDTQYF
.	TRBV3-1	TRBJ1-6	14	.	TGTGCCAGCAGCCAAGAGTACGGGAATTCACCCCTCCACTTT	CASSQEYGNSPLHF
.	TRBV4-1	TRBJ2-1	12	few	TGCGCCAGCAGCCAAGATCTACATGAGCAGTTCTTC	CASSQDLHEQFF
.	TRBV20-1	TRBJ2-2	14	few	TGCAGTGCTTCTCCGGGACCGACTACCGGGGAGCTGTTTTTT	CSASPGPTTGELFF
.	TRBV5-1	TRBJ2-3	15	few	TGCGCCAGCAGCAGAGGGGGAGGGACCACAGATACGCAGTATTTT	CASSRGGGTTDTQYF
.	TRBV7-9	TRBJ2-5	13	many	TGTGCCAGCAGCTTAAGGACCGAAGAGACCCAGTACTTC	CASSLRTEETQYF
.	TRBV7-9	TRBJ1-2	13	.	TGTGCCAGCAGCTTACACACCAACTATGGCTACACCTTC	CASSLHTNYGYTF
TRBD2	TRBV5-1	TRBJ2-7	12	.	TGCGCCAGCAAGGGAGGGAGTGGCGAGCAGTACTTC	CASKGGSGEQYF
TRBD2	TRBV9	TRBJ2-3	16	few	TGTGCCAGCAGCGTATCACGGGGGGGCCTCTCAGATACGCAGTATTTT	CASSVSRGGLSDTQYF
.	TRBV20-1	TRBJ1-2	14	.	TGCAGTGCTACTCCGGGACCGATTAACTATGGCTACACCTTC	CSATPGPINYGYTF
.	TRBV5-1	TRBJ1-2	14	.	TGCGCCAGCAGCCGAACCGACGGAGTCTATGGCTACACCTTC	CASSRTDGVYGYTF
TRBD1	TRBV27	TRBJ1-2	14	few	TGTGCCAGCAGGAGGACAGGCGCCGGGAGAGGCTACACCTTC	CASRRTGAGRGYTF
.	TRBV12-3/TRBV12-4	TRBJ1-1	15	many	TGTGCCAGCAGTTCCAAACAGGGTGGGTTGGATGAAGCTTTCTTT	CASSSKQGGLDEAFF
.	TRBV7-8	TRBJ2-1	17	few	TGTGCCAGCAGCTCGACTAGGCAAACCAAGGCATCCAATGAGCAGTTCTTC	CASSSTRQTKASNEQFF
.	TRBV7-9	TRBJ2-7	16	few	TGTGCCAGCAGCCACCTGGGCTGGGGCCTACCGGGGGAGCAGTACTTC	CASSHLGWGLPGEQYF
TRBD1	TRBV10-3	TRBJ1-1	15	.	TGTGCCATCAGTGGGACAGGGGGGCCGAACACTGAAGCTTTCTTT	CAISGTGGPNTEAFF
.	TRBV18	TRBJ1-1	13	few	TGTGCCAGCTCACCACCGTATGGGACTGAAGCTTTCTTT	CASSPPYGTEAFF
.	TRBV12-5	TRBJ2-1	16	few	TGTGCTAGTGGTTTGGAGGGAACACGAAGTCCTGAGGAGCAGTTCTTC	CASGLEGTRSPEEQFF
.	TRBV6-5	TRBJ2-7	11	.	TGTGCCAGCAGTTCCGGGGGAGGGCAGTACTTC	CASSSGGGQYF
TRBD2	TRBV29-1	TRBJ2-3	15	few	TGCAGCGTTGGGCGACTAGCGGGGGGCACAGATACGCAGTATTTT	CSVGRLAGGTDTQYF
TRBD1	TRBV24-1	TRBJ1-1	16	.	TGTGCCACCAGTGATACACGACAGGGACCGAACACTGAAGCTTTCTTT	CATSDTRQGPNTEAFF
.	TRBV4-3	TRBJ2-1	17	.	TGCGCCAGCAGCCAAGGATTAGGGGAGTTCGGGTACAATGAGCAGTTCTTC	CASSQGLGEFGYNEQFF
.	TRBV7-8	TRBJ2-4	15	.	TGTGCCAGCAGCTTAGATGGTTTAGCCAAAAACATTCAGTACTTC	CASSLDGLAKNIQYF
.	TRBV20-1	TRBJ2-5	11	.	TGCAGTGCTACAGAGAGGGAGACCCAGTACTTC	CSATERETQYF
.	TRBV20-1	TRBJ2-5	12	.	TGCAGTGCTACCGGAACTTGGGAGACCCAGTACTTC	CSATGTWETQYF